This entry lists 15 T cell receptor beta chains sequenced from one sample in a study of metastatic and nonmetastatic thyroid tumors. Ahead of thyroid surgery, no patient had received treatment of any kind. TCRdb called clones again from the PCR reads with MiXCR. The sample includes about 24,000 clones, about 21% of them seen just once. Sample: blood. Receptors were obtained from a male donor with papillary thyroid cancer or a benign thyroid nodule (not recorded which). Some clones in this sample may be carry-over from other donors' samples.

This clone was detected many times. The chain employs TRBV28 and TRBJ2-7; 7 nucleotides agree with TRBD1. The CDR3 has 13 amino acids. With V trimmed by 7 bases and J by 2 bases, 5 bases remained unmatched. The germline V gene has CDR1 MDHEN and CDR2 SYDVKM. CDR3 coding DNA: TGTGCCAGCACCGAGGGGGCGGCCTACGAGCAGTACTTC. Translated: CASTEGAAYEQYF.

In DNA form, the CDR3 reads TGTGCCAGCAGTGAAGAGGGCGGCAGCGCCTACGAGCAGTACGTC. As protein: CASSEEGGSAYEQYV. The chain employs TRBV6-1 and TRBJ2-7; D ambiguous. The CDR3 spans 15 residues. The germline V gene encodes CDR1 MNHNS and CDR2 SASEGT. Trimming stripped 1 base from V and 2 bases from J, with 12 bases between.

This clone was seen more than once but under ten times. This sequence may be a read error, since a much larger clone differs from it by one base. The chain uses TRBV5-4 and TRBJ2-5; D ambiguous. Looked up from germline, CDR1 is SGHNT and CDR2 is YYREEE (reference sequence). Trimming left V 4 bases short and J 5 bases short, with 15 bases between. The CDR3 is 14 amino acids. CDR3 coding DNA: TGTGCCAGCAGCCTCTCGGTACCCGTTGAGACCCAGTACTTC. Amino acids: CASSLSVPVETQYF.

Only a few counts were recorded for this clone. The chain has TRBV27 and TRBJ1-5; no clear D. V was shortened by 3 bases and J by 1 base, with 7 bases between the two germline ends. CDR3 length: 14 residues. Germline V CDR1 and CDR2: MNHEY, SMNVEV (reference sequence). For the CDR3, the DNA is TGTGCCAGCAGTTTCTGGGGAAGCAATCAGCCCCAGCATTTT. This sequence encodes CASSFWGSNQPQHF.

The sample holds many counts of this clone. The chain has TRBV19 and TRBJ2-1, with D perhaps matching TRBD1 or TRBD2 (5 bases each). This CDR3 comprises 12 residues. V was shortened by 7 bases and J by 15 bases, with 19 bases between the two germline ends. Germline V gene data show CDR1 as LNHDA and CDR2 as SQIVND (reference sequence). CDR3 sequence: CASKGYGNSLFF. CDR3 DNA: TGTGCCAGTAAGGGGTACGGGAACTCTCTGTTCTTC. Full variable domain (missing parts from reference TRBV19 and TRBJ2-1): DGGITQSPKYLFRKEGQNVTLSCEQNLNHDAMYWYRQDPGQGLRLIYYSQIVNDFQKGDIAEGYSVSREKKESFPLTVTSAQKNPTAFYLCASKGYGNSLFFGPGTRLTVL.

The chain joins TRBV15 to TRBJ1-3; possible D gene TRBD1, 6 bases. The V end lost 1 base, the J end lost 10 bases, and 17 bases lay between the germline ends. CDR3 length: 15 amino acids. CDR1 is LNHNV, CDR2 YYDKDF, per germline (reference sequence). This chain's CDR3 is CATSRGGLGVNTIYF. DNA for the CDR3: TGTGCCACCAGCAGAGGGGGGCTAGGGGTAAATACCATATATTTT. Variable domain in full (rest from reference TRBV15 and TRBJ1-3): DAMVIQNPRYQVTQFGKPVTLSCSQTLNHNVMYWYQQKSSQAPKLLFHYYDKDFNNEADTPDNFQSRRPNTSFCFLDIRSPGLGDTAMYLCATSRGGLGVNTIYFGEGSWLTVV.

The sample holds many counts of this clone. The J gene is TRBJ2-7, the V gene TRBV6-1; maybe TRBD1 (6 bases). V was cut by 1 base and J by 0 bases, with 7 bases left in between. CDR3 size: 14 residues. Germline assignment: CDR1 MNHNS and CDR2 SASEGT. The CDR3 sequence: CASSEGDTSYEQYF. In nucleotides, the CDR3 is TGTGCCAGCAGTGAAGGGGACACCTCCTACGAGCAGTACTTC.

This clone qualifies as medium-sized. The chain recombines TRBV13 with TRBJ1-1; D unclear. Germline V gene lookup returns CDR1 PRHDT and CDR2 FYEKMQ (reference sequence). The length of the CDR3 is 14 residues. The V gene lost 1 base and the J gene lost 4 bases, with 10 bases spanning the gap. The CDR3 sequence is CASSLASGFTEAFF. The DNA for the CDR3 is TGTGCCAGCAGCTTAGCGTCTGGGTTCACTGAAGCTTTCTTT.

This clone is labeled as medium-sized (0.01 to 0.1%). The chain employs TRBV28 and TRBJ2-5; the D is unclear. Deletions cut 6 bases from V and 9 bases from J, with 5 bases between. The CDR3 totals 9 residues. Per the germline V gene, CDR1 is MDHEN and CDR2 is SYDVKM. The CDR3 DNA reads TGTGCCAGCAGAGAAGCCCAGTACTTC. Residues: CASREAQYF.

This clone turned up a few times. V is TRBV6-1 and J is TRBJ2-1; TRBD2 aligns across 8 bases. This CDR3 is built from 15 residues. Germline CDR1 MNHNS, CDR2 SASEGT. With 5 bases clipped from V and 0 bases from J, the junction kept 3 bases outside the gene matches. Here the CDR3 reads CASSPSGSSYNEQFF. CDR3 in DNA: TGTGCCAGCAGTCCAAGCGGGAGCTCCTACAATGAGCAGTTCTTC.

The rearrangement uses TRBV30 and TRBJ2-7; unclear D gene. Germline V gene data show CDR1 as GTSNPN and CDR2 as SVGIG (reference sequence). The V and J ends lost 2 bases and 2 bases respectively, with 19 bases between them. The CDR3 runs 16 residues. The CDR3 sequence is CAWSWHPKTFTYEQYF. In nucleotides, the CDR3 is TGTGCCTGGAGTTGGCACCCGAAAACTTTTACCTACGAGCAGTACTTC.

The table lists this clone with a few counts. The chain carries TRBV12-3 or TRBV12-4 and TRBJ2-7; 8 bases line up with TRBD1. The CDR3 contains 17 residues. With 7 bases clipped from V and 3 bases from J, the junction kept 17 bases outside the gene matches. CDR3 residues: CASTRIRGQGILYEQYF. CDR3 nucleotides: TGTGCCAGCACTCGGATCAGGGGGCAAGGGATTCTCTACGAGCAGTACTTC.

The CDR3 is CASSVIGQVGETQYF. As DNA, the CDR3 is TGTGCCAGCAGCGTAATAGGCCAGGTGGGCGAGACCCAGTACTTC. The V call is TRBV9, the J call TRBJ2-5; D unclear. CDR1 SGDLS and CDR2 YYNGEE come from the germline V gene. This CDR3 has 15 amino acids. V was clipped by 1 base and J by 5 bases, with 15 bases between them.

This clone was seen at least ten times. The genes are TRBV9 and TRBJ1-3, with 7 bases fitting TRBD1. Per germline, CDR1 SGDLS and CDR2 YYNGEE. The V and J ends lost 10 bases and 3 bases, in that order; junction bases with no gene match: 13. The CDR3 has 15 residues. Here the CDR3 reads CAGSGGPGFGNTIYF. In nucleotides, the CDR3 is TGTGCCGGCTCAGGGGGGCCAGGGTTTGGAAACACCATATATTTT. The full variable domain, rest sourced from reference TRBV9 and TRBJ1-3, is DSGVTQTPKHLITATGQRVTLRCSPRSGDLSVYWYQQSLDQGLQFLIQYYNGEERAKGNILERFSAQQFPDLHSELNLSSLELGDSALYFCAGSGGPGFGNTIYFGEGSWLTVV.

V gene TRBV6-2 or TRBV6-3 combines with J gene TRBJ1-3, with 10 bases aligning to TRBD1. This CDR3 is 15 amino acids long. J was trimmed by 7 bases and V by 0 bases; bases with no gene match: 3. CDR1 is MNHEY and CDR2 is SVGEGT in the germline V gene. The CDR3 protein is CASSYSGTGDNTIYF. DNA for the CDR3: TGTGCCAGCAGTTACTCCGGGACAGGGGACAACACCATATATTTT.